This T cell receptor (beta chain) is from a study of Ad26.COV2.S vaccination and SARS-CoV-2 variants. Whole-study context: Ad26.COV2.S was injected intramuscularly once or twice, 56 days apart.

Study-level points and caveats: The TCR breadth and depth analyses may have produced an underestimate of total T cell responses.

The treatment here: 15 to 20 received Ad26.COV2.S at low or high dose, single or two shots; five or six received placebo; per-sample allocation not given. Collection of the samples took place on day 63 after the first injection of vaccine or placebo. Wuhan-strain SARS-CoV-2 spike was expressed by the Ad26 vector that made up the vaccine. The CDR3 has 14 amino acids. V dropped 0 bases and J dropped 9 bases, with 12 bases sitting between them. In germline, CDR1 is LGHNA, CDR2 YSLEER. TCRdb's table, derived via immunoSEQ multiplex PCR, lists solely in-frame clones and lacks some. Among roughly 450,000 clones listed, over 75% were seen once. Details on this clone: Its antigen is unknown.

The input for sequencing was peripheral blood, taken in a trial of Ad26.COV2.S vaccine versus placebo. This chain uses TRBV4-3 with TRBJ2-1; D unresolved. This clonotype originated in a person between 18 and 65 years old who received the Ad26.COV2.S COVID-19 vaccine or a placebo. CDR3 protein: CASSQDPNSFEQFF. The CDR3, as DNA: TGCGCCAGCAGCCAAGATCCGAACTCCTTTGAGCAGTTCTTC.